This paragraph reports one T cell receptor beta chain. Its matching antigen is unknown. This CDR3 is 16 amino acids long. After removal of 2 bases from V and 1 base from J, the junction contained 6 bases not matched to a gene. Per germline, CDR1 LGHNA and CDR2 YSLEER. This sample stems from a study of T cell repertoires in ileal Crohn's disease. Findings and caveats of the study: The median delay to postoperative endoscopy was nearly seven months.

Method: immunoSEQ multiplex PCR; TCRdb's copy keeps in-frame clones and lacks some. The sample shows 4,000 or so clones, around 78% of them seen only once. Documented time point: neoterminal ileum biopsy at postoperative endoscopy, about 6 months after surgery. This chain links TRBV4-3 with TRBJ1-2, with TRBD1 identical over 8 bases. This TCR came from an adult with Crohn's disease. Sequencing used ileal tissue. CDR3 sequence reads: CASSQLTGDLNYGYTF. In DNA, the CDR3 is TGCGCCAGCAGCCAACTGACAGGGGATCTTAACTATGGCTACACCTTC.